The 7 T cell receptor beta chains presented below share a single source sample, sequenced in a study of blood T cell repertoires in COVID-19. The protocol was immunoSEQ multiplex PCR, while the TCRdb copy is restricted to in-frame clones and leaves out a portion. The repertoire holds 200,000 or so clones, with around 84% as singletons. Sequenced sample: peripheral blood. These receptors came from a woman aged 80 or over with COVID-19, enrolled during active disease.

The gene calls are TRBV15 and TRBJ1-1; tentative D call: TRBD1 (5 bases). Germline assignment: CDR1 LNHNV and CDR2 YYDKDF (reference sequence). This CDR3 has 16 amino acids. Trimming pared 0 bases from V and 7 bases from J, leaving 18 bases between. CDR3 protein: CATSRDSGTGIREAFF. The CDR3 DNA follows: TGTGCCACCAGCAGAGACTCCGGAACAGGTATACGTGAAGCTTTCTTT.

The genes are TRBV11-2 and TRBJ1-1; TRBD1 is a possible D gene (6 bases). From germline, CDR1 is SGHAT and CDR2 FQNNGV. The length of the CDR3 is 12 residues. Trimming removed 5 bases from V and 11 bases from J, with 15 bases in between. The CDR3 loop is CASSPQTGDAFF. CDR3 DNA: TGTGCCAGCAGCCCCCAGACAGGAGATGCTTTCTTT. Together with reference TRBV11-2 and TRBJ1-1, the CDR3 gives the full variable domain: EAGVAQSPRYKIIEKRQSVAFWCNPISGHATLYWYQQILGQGPKLLIQFQNNGVVDDSQLPKDRFSAERLKGVDSTLKIQPAKLEDSAVYLCASSPQTGDAFFGQGTRLTVV.

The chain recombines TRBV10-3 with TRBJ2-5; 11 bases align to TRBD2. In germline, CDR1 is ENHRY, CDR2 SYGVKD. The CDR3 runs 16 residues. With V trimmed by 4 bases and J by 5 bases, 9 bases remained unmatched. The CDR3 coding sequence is TGTGCCATCAGTGGTAGCGGGGGGGCTATTTGGGAGACCCAGTACTTC. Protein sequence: CAISGSGGAIWETQYF.

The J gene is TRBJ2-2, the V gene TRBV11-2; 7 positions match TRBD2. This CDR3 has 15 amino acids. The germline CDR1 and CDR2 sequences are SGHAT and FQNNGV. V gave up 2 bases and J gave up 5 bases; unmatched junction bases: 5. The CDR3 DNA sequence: TGTGCCAGCAGCTTAAGCGGGGCCGGGACCGGGGAGCTGTTTTTT. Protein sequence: CASSLSGAGTGELFF.

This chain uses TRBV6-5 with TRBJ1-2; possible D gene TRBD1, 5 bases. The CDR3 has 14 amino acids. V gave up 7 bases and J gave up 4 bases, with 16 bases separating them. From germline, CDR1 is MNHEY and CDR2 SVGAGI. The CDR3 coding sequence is TGTGCCAGCACCTCAGGTTGGGGCACCTATGGCTACACCTTC. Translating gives CASTSGWGTYGYTF.

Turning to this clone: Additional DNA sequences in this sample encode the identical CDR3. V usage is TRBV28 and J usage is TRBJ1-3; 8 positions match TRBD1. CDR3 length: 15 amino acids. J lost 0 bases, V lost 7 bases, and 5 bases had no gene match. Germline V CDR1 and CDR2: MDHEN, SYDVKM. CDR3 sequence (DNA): TGTGCCAGCACACGGACAGGGTCCTCTGGAAACACCATATATTTT. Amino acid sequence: CASTRTGSSGNTIYF.

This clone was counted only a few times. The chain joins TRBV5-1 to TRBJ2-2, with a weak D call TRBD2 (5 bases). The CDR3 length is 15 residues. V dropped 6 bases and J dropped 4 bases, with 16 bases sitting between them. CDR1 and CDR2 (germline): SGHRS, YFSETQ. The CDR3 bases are TGCGCCAGCAACAGTTATGGGGAGCCCACCGGGGAGCTGTTTTTT. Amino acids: CASNSYGEPTGELFF. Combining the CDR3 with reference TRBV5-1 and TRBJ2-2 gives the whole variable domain KAGVTQTPRYLIKTRGQQVTLSCSPISGHRSVSWYQQTPGQGLQFLFEYFSETQRNKGNFPGRFSGRQFSNSRSEMNVSTLELGDSALYLCASNSYGEPTGELFFGEGSRLTVL.